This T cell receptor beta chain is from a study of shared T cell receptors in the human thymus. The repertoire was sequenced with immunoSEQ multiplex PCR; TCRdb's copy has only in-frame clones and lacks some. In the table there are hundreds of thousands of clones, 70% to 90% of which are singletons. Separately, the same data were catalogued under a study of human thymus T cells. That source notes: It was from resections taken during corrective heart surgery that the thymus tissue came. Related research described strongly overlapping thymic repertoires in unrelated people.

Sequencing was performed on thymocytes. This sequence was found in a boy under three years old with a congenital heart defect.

The CDR3 region has the DNA TGCGCCAGCAGCTTGAGGAACAGGGCTGGGGGTGCCAAAAACATTCAGTACTTC. As protein: CASSLRNRAGGAKNIQYF. The genes are TRBV5-1 and TRBJ2-4, with D tentatively TRBD1 (6 bases). This CDR3 has 18 amino acids. V was trimmed by 1 base and J by 1 base, leaving 18 bases between them. CDR1 SGHRS and CDR2 YFSETQ come from the germline V gene. Based on the CDR3 plus reference TRBV5-1 and TRBJ2-4, the full variable domain is KAGVTQTPRYLIKTRGQQVTLSCSPISGHRSVSWYQQTPGQGLQFLFEYFSETQRNKGNFPGRFSGRQFSNSRSEMNVSTLELGDSALYLCASSLRNRAGGAKNIQYFGAGTRLSVL.